This TCR beta chain was documented in a study of blood T cell repertoires in COVID-19. Whole-study context: Donors in the United States, Italy and Spain gave samples during acute or convalescent COVID-19. PBMCs, B-cell-depleted T cells, or T cells provided the cDNA or gDNA that made up the material.

Here immunoSEQ multiplex PCR was the method, and the copy in TCRdb shows in-frame clones only, minus some. The sample carries roughly 150,000 clones, approximately 91% recorded once. During active infection, Seattle patients enrolled and were then monitored through disease. Trimming removed 4 bases from V and 7 bases from J, with 22 bases in between. The germline gives CDR1 MDHEN, CDR2 SYDVKM. This CDR3 contains 16 residues. The chain couples TRBV28 to TRBJ1-2; no clear D gene. Material: peripheral blood. This TCR was sampled from a man between 18 and 35 years old with COVID-19, enrolled during active disease. CDR3 DNA: TGTGCCAGCAGTTCGGTAAGGATGGCCCCATCGGGTGGCTACACCTTC. The encoded protein is CASSSVRMAPSGGYTF.